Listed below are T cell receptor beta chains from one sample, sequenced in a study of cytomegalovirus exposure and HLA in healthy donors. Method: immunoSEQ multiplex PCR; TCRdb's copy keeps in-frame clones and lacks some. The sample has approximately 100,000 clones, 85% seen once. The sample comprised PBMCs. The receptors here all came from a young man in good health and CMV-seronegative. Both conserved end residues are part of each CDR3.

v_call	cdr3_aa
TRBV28	CASRRTRGRFRQYF
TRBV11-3	CASSPTQRESDTQYF
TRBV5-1	CASSDPTTGDYGYTF
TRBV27	CASSPIPWTGSKIAEAFF
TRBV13	CASSLIPQDYGYTF
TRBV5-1	CASSLWTGSSYEQYF
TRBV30	CAGTSGFDEQYF
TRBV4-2	CASSQPKGDTEAFF
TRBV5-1	CASSSGIIMNTEAFF
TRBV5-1	CASSLRQTSSEQYF
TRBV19	CASSPGSTDTQYF
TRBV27	CASSSHIGQGGNYGYTF
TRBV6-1	CASSEDRAYNSPLHF
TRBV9	CASSVEGSGVTDTQYF
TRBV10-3	CAIRAGLASRRFF